The clone carrying this TCR beta chain was observed a few times. V gave up 3 bases and J gave up 4 bases; unmatched junction bases: 6. The CDR3 is 15 amino acids. Germline V gene sequence: CDR1 LNHDA, CDR2 SQIVND (reference sequence). Method: immunoSEQ multiplex PCR; TCRdb's copy keeps in-frame clones and lacks some. The data hold about 340,000 clones, with 65% to 90% observed a single time. This entry belongs to a study of blood T cell repertoires in COVID-19. The sample comprised PBMCs or T cells enriched from blood (not recorded which). This TCR was sampled from a woman aged 40 to 49 with acute COVID-19. This chain joins TRBV19 and TRBJ1-3, with 7 bases that match TRBD1. The CDR3 is CASSILRDRGNTIYF. The CDR3 nucleotides are TGTGCCAGTAGTATTTTGCGGGACAGAGGAAACACCATATATTTT.